The 4 T cell receptor beta chains reported below all come from one sample, sequenced in a study of blood T cell repertoires in COVID-19. Only in-frame clones appear in the TCRdb table, and some are missing; sequencing was by immunoSEQ multiplex PCR. Among fewer than 250,000 clones listed, around 86% were seen once. Specimen: PBMCs or T cells enriched from blood (not recorded which). The receptor set was obtained from a woman aged 40 to 49 in a cohort exposed to, infected with or recovered from COVID-19 (not recorded which).

The CDR3 spells CASSELGGDGYGYTF. CDR3 bases: TGTGCCAGCAGTGAATTGGGGGGGGATGGATATGGCTACACCTTC. This sequence joins TRBV25-1 and TRBJ1-2; D possibly corresponds to TRBD1 (5 bases). Per germline, CDR1 MGHDK and CDR2 SYGVNS. Between the trimmed V and J ends, which lost 1 base and 5 bases, there was a span of 14 bases. The CDR3 loop spans 15 amino acids.

The chain employs TRBV6-5 and TRBJ2-7; 9 nucleotides match TRBD1. The CDR3 has 15 amino acids. Losses at the gene ends were 6 bases for V and 4 bases for J; bases not matched to a gene: 10. Germline V gene sequence: CDR1 MNHEY, CDR2 SVGAGI. CDR3 in amino acids: CASSPTGGVGYEQYF. Here the CDR3 DNA reads TGTGCCAGCAGCCCAACAGGGGGCGTGGGGTACGAGCAGTACTTC.

The chain is built from TRBV27 and TRBJ1-4; D is unresolved. The length of the CDR3 is 17 residues. CDR1 MNHEY and CDR2 SMNVEV come from the germline V gene (reference sequence). The V gene lost 4 bases and the J gene lost 0 bases, with 15 bases spanning the gap. CDR3 DNA: TGTGCCAGCAGTTCTGAAGGAGGTTACGCAACTAATGAAAAACTGTTTTTT. Residues: CASSSEGGYATNEKLFF.

The chain's CDR3 is CASSPHRVKGYTF. The CDR3 DNA sequence: TGTGCCAGCAGCCCCCACAGGGTTAAGGGCTACACCTTC. The chain has TRBV6-2 or TRBV6-3 and TRBJ1-2; TRBD1 is a possible D gene (6 bases). V dropped 6 bases and J dropped 8 bases, with 16 bases sitting between them. CDR1 is MNHEY and CDR2 is SVGEGT in the germline V gene. There are 13 residues in the CDR3.